This T cell receptor (beta chain) was recovered during a study of beta chain features in type 1 diabetes. Overall study findings and caveats: There was no resolution here of whether HLA type influences TCRB rearrangement. All four CD4+ subsets from Type 1 diabetes patients carried moderately but significantly shorter TCRB CDR3s. Type 1 diabetes patients showed fewer insertions and more deletions at VDJ junctions.

One heparinised blood draw averaging about 110 mL was given by each donor. Stem cell-like memory, regulatory, central memory and naive CD4+ cells were sorted via CD45RO/CCR7/CD25/CD127/CD95/CD27. The investigators reverse transcribed all of the isolated RNA, so they sequenced expressed TCRB transcripts. Repertoires were generated with immunoSEQ multiplex PCR, while TCRdb's copy carries only in-frame clones and drops some. The table lists roughly 400,000 clones, 8% to 10% of them singletons. This clone was detected ten times or more. What it recognizes is unknown. The V gene's germline CDR1 is MNHEY and CDR2 SMNVEV (reference sequence). The CDR3 totals 15 residues. With 5 bases removed from V and 1 base from J, the gap between germline ends came to 12 bases.

V is TRBV27 and J is TRBJ2-4; the D gene is possibly TRBD2 (6 bases). This TCR came from a man in his thirties or forties with type 1 diabetes. Specimen: central memory CD4+ T cells from blood. The CDR3 bases are TGTGCCAGCAGTCTCCGGGACTTGGCCAAAAACATTCAGTACTTC. The encoded protein is CASSLRDLAKNIQYF.